Below, 20 T cell receptor beta chains from the same sample are listed, as sequenced in a study of blood T cell repertoires in COVID-19. Profiling relied on immunoSEQ multiplex PCR, and the TCRdb table lists in-frame clones only, not all of them. The sample shows a few hundred thousand clones, around 82% of them seen only once. Specimen: peripheral blood. These receptors came from a human donor with COVID-19, enrolled during active disease. The donor label of this sample is uncertain.

This chain joins TRBV5-6 and TRBJ2-3, with 9 bases matching TRBD2. The CDR3 totals 16 residues. Trimming took 0 bases from V and 3 from J; bases not matched to a gene: 5. CDR1 is SGHDT and CDR2 is YYEEEE in the germline V gene. DNA for the CDR3: TGTGCCAGCAGCTTGGGTAGCGGGAGAAGGACAGATACGCAGTATTTT. This gives the protein CASSLGSGRRTDTQYF. Filled out from reference TRBV5-6 and TRBJ2-3, the complete variable domain reads DAGVTQSPTHLIKTRGQQVTLRCSPKSGHDTVSWYQQALGQGPQFIFQYYEEEERQRGNFPDRFSGHQFPNYSSELNVNALLLGDSALYLCASSLGSGRRTDTQYFGPGTRLTVL.

The gene calls are TRBV18 and TRBJ1-1, with a tentative D call TRBD1 (5 bases). The germline V gene has CDR1 KGHSH and CDR2 LQKENI. This CDR3 is 13 amino acids long. Trimming cost V 3 bases and J 5 bases, with 10 bases left between them. The CDR3 DNA reads TGTGCCAGCTCACCGCAGGGAAAAACTGAAGCTTTCTTT. It is translated as CASSPQGKTEAFF.

The chain employs TRBV10-2 and TRBJ2-5; 9 bases fit TRBD2. This CDR3 spans 18 amino acids. Germline CDR1 WSHSY, CDR2 SAAADI. After removal of 3 bases from V and 4 bases from J, the junction contained 15 bases not matched to a gene. CDR3 sequence: CASSEDRGSGSIRETQYF. The CDR3 region has the DNA TGCGCCAGCAGTGAAGACCGGGGTAGCGGGAGCATCAGAGAGACCCAGTACTTC.

V and J are TRBV13 and TRBJ2-3, with 13 bases identical to TRBD2. The CDR3 contains 15 residues. The germline gives CDR1 PRHDT, CDR2 FYEKMQ (reference sequence). After removal of 5 bases from V and 5 bases from J, the junction contained 4 bases not matched to a gene. The CDR3 here is CASSRTSGSEDTQYF. CDR3 nucleotides: TGTGCCAGCAGCCGGACTAGCGGGAGTGAAGATACGCAGTATTTT.

This clone was detected only a few times. This sequence joins TRBV7-3 and TRBJ1-6; no clear D gene. From germline, CDR1 is SGHTA and CDR2 FQGTGA. The CDR3 spans 14 residues. V lost 0 bases and J 5 bases, leaving 5 bases between the germline ends. The CDR3 coding sequence is TGTGCCAGCAGCTTAACGGGCCATAATTCACCCCTCCACTTT. It codes for CASSLTGHNSPLHF.

Written as DNA, the CDR3 is TGTGCCAGTAGTATATGGTCTGGAGGGTTCGCTGAAGCTTTCTTT. Its protein is CASSIWSGGFAEAFF. The genes are TRBV19 and TRBJ1-1; no reliable D call. This CDR3 region has 15 residues. The V gene lost 2 bases and the J gene lost 6 bases, with 16 bases spanning the gap. Germline V lookup: CDR1 LNHDA, CDR2 SQIVND (reference sequence).

The chain couples TRBV4-2 to TRBJ1-2; no clear D gene. The germline V and J ends were trimmed by 0 bases and 3 bases, with 11 bases remaining between them. This CDR3 spans 15 amino acids. Germline-derived CDR1 and CDR2 are LGHNA and YNFKEQ. The CDR3 nucleotides are TGTGCCAGCAGCCAAGAGTCAGCTAGCTACTATGGCTACACCTTC. This encodes CASSQESASYYGYTF.

The chain is built from TRBV11-2 and TRBJ1-3, with unresolved D. V lost 5 bases and J 1 base, leaving 12 bases between the germline ends. Germline CDR1 SGHAT, CDR2 FQNNGV. CDR3 length: 15 residues. In DNA, the CDR3 is TGTGCCAGCAGCCCGGCTGGGCTATCTGGAAACACCATATATTTT. This codes for CASSPAGLSGNTIYF.

The rearrangement links TRBV28 to TRBJ1-1; TRBD1 agrees at 8 bases. From germline, CDR1 is MDHEN and CDR2 SYDVKM. This CDR3 region has 13 residues. The trim removed 5 bases at V and 3 bases at J, leaving 2 bases unmatched. The CDR3 DNA reads as TGTGCCAGCAGTCCGACAGGGGACACTGAAGCTTTCTTT. It yields the protein CASSPTGDTEAFF. Combining the CDR3 with reference TRBV28 and TRBJ1-1 gives the whole variable domain DVKVTQSSRYLVKRTGEKVFLECVQDMDHENMFWYRQDPGLGLRLIYFSYDVKMKEKGDIPEGYSVSREKKERFSLILESASTNQTSMYLCASSPTGDTEAFFGQGTRLTVV.

The sample holds a few counts of this clone. This chain connects TRBV5-1 to TRBJ2-2, with D possibly being TRBD1 (5 bases). This CDR3 is built from 15 residues. V gave up 0 bases and J gave up 5 bases, with 11 bases separating them. The germline V gene encodes CDR1 SGHRS and CDR2 YFSETQ. In DNA, the CDR3 is TGCGCCAGCAGCTTGGAAGGGGTGTGGACCGGGGAGCTGTTTTTT. It yields the protein CASSLEGVWTGELFF.

This clone appeared once. The J gene is TRBJ2-5, the V gene TRBV6-5; tentative D call: TRBD2 (5 bases). V gave up 4 bases and J gave up 1 base, with 16 bases separating them. The CDR3 is made up of 16 amino acids. The germline V gene has CDR1 MNHEY and CDR2 SVGAGI. The CDR3 DNA is TGTGCCAGCAGTTTCCCGGAGGCCCCAGTCCAAGAGACCCAGTACTTC. As protein: CASSFPEAPVQETQYF.

This clone was seen just once. The chain uses TRBV6-2 or TRBV6-3 and TRBJ2-3; D call uncertain. The V gene's germline CDR1 is MNHEY and CDR2 SVGEGT. This CDR3 contains 14 residues. V lost 5 bases to trimming and J lost 2 bases, with 11 bases between them. The CDR3 region has the DNA TGTGCCAGCAGTCAAACTACCCCCACAGATACGCAGTATTTT. Its translation: CASSQTTPTDTQYF.

The chain is built from TRBV9 and TRBJ1-2; D possibly corresponds to TRBD1 (6 bases). Per the germline V gene, CDR1 is SGDLS and CDR2 is YYNGEE. This CDR3 contains 16 residues. Between the trimmed V and J ends, which lost 4 bases and 4 bases, there was a span of 20 bases. The CDR3 loop reads CASSPGGALGGYGYTF. Here the CDR3 DNA reads TGTGCCAGCAGCCCCGGGGGGGCCCTGGGGGGCTATGGCTACACCTTC.

J is TRBJ2-5 and V is TRBV2; D is unclear. Per the germline V gene, CDR1 is SNHLY and CDR2 is FYNNEI. This CDR3 has 14 amino acids. The V gene lost 4 bases and the J gene lost 2 bases, with 11 bases spanning the gap. The CDR3 coding sequence is TGTGCCAGCAGTGTGTTACTACTTCAAGAGACCCAGTACTTC. Translation: CASSVLLLQETQYF.

The V call is TRBV19, the J call TRBJ1-2; D might be TRBD1 (5 bases). The CDR3 has 17 residues. Germline assignment: CDR1 LNHDA and CDR2 SQIVND (reference sequence). V was trimmed by 1 base and J by 8 bases, leaving 23 bases between them. CDR3: CASSIASGGGTSGGYTF. CDR3 DNA: TGTGCCAGTAGTATAGCCTCCGGGGGTGGGACCTCCGGAGGCTACACCTTC.

The rearrangement links TRBV5-1 to TRBJ2-5; D is perhaps TRBD1 (5 bases). The length of the CDR3 is 14 residues. Germline CDR1 is SGHRS and CDR2 is YFSETQ. V lost 0 bases and J 5 bases, leaving 11 bases between the germline ends. The CDR3 loop is CASSLEAGIETQYF. The CDR3 DNA follows: TGCGCCAGCAGCTTGGAGGCAGGGATTGAGACCCAGTACTTC.

J is TRBJ2-1 and V is TRBV5-1; 8 nucleotides line up with TRBD2. Germline CDR1 and CDR2: SGHRS and YFSETQ. The CDR3 is 15 amino acids. J was trimmed by 2 bases and V by 4 bases; bases with no gene match: 5. CDR3 in amino acids: CASSTQAGAYNEQFF. Written as DNA, the CDR3 is TGCGCCAGCAGCACCCAAGCGGGAGCCTACAATGAGCAGTTCTTC.

The chain is built from TRBV28 and TRBJ2-5; TRBD2 aligns across 7 bases. This CDR3 spans 12 amino acids. V dropped 8 bases and J dropped 5; count of bases not matched to a gene: 5. Germline values: CDR1 MDHEN, CDR2 SYDVKM. DNA for the CDR3: TGTGCCAGCGAGAGCGGGATGGAGACCCAGTACTTC. Encoded protein: CASESGMETQYF.

The chain links TRBV10-3 to TRBJ2-5, with TRBD1 matching 7 bases. Trimming cost V 7 bases and J 5 bases; bases outside gene matches: 10. CDR1 and CDR2 (germline): ENHRY, SYGVKD. This CDR3 has 14 amino acids. The CDR3 loop reads CAIKPDRSGETQYF. The CDR3 coding sequence is TGTGCCATCAAGCCGGACAGGTCCGGGGAGACCCAGTACTTC.

This clone was counted a single time. The V gene is TRBV9, the J gene TRBJ1-1, with D perhaps TRBD1 (6 bases). V shed 3 bases and J shed 5 bases, with 14 bases lying between them. The CDR3 length is 14 residues. Germline CDR1 and CDR2: SGDLS and YYNGEE. The CDR3 DNA reads as TGTGCCAGCAGCGGTCAACAGGGTCGGACTGAAGCTTTCTTT. This gives the protein CASSGQQGRTEAFF.